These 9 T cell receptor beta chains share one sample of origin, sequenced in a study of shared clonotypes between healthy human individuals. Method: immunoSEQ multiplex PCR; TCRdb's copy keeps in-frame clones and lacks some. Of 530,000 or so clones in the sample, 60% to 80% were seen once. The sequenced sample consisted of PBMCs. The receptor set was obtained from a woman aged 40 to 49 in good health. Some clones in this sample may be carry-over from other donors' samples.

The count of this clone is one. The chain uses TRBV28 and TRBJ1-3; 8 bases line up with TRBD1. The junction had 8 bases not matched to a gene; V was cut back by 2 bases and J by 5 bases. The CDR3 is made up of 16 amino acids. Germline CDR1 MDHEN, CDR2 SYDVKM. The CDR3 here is CASSLHPQGARNTIYF. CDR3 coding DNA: TGTGCCAGCAGTTTACATCCGCAGGGGGCTAGAAACACCATATATTTT.

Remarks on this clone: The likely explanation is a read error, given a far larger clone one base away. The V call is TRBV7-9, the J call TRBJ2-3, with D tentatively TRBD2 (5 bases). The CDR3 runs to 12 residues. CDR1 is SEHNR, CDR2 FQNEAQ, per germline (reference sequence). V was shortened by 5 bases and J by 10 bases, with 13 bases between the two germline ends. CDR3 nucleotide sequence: TGTGCCAGCAGCGAGGGTTTGGATGCGCAGTATTTT. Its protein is CASSEGLDAQYF.

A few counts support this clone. The CDR3 sequence is CAWSVRWAGRHTEAFF. The CDR3 bases are TGTGCCTGGAGTGTACGTTGGGCAGGGCGTCACACTGAAGCTTTCTTT. The chain is built from TRBV30 and TRBJ1-1, with TRBD1 as a possible D gene (5 bases). CDR3 length: 16 residues. Per the germline V gene, CDR1 is GTSNPN and CDR2 is SVGIG (reference sequence). V was shortened by 0 bases and J by 3 bases, with 17 bases between the two germline ends.

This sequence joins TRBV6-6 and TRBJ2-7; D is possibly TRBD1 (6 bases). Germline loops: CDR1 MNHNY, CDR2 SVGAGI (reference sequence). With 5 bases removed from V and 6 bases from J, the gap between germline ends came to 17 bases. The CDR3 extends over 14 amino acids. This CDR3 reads CASSPSGVRAEQYF. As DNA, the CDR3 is TGTGCCAGCAGTCCCTCAGGGGTTCGGGCCGAGCAGTACTTC.

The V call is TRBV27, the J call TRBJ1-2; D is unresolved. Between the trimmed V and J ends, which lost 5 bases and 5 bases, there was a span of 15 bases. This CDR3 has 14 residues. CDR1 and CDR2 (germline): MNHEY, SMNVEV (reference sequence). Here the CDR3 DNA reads TGTGCCAGCAGTCCCCGAGGGCGGGCGTATGGCTACACCTTC. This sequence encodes CASSPRGRAYGYTF.

The CDR3: CSATHWEQYF. The CDR3 bases are TGCAGTGCTACCCACTGGGAGCAGTACTTC. The J gene is TRBJ2-7, the V gene TRBV20-1; D remains unclear. There are 10 residues in the CDR3. Looked up from germline, CDR1 is DFQATT and CDR2 is SNEGSKA (reference sequence). The germline V and J ends were trimmed by 4 bases and 7 bases, with 8 bases remaining between them.

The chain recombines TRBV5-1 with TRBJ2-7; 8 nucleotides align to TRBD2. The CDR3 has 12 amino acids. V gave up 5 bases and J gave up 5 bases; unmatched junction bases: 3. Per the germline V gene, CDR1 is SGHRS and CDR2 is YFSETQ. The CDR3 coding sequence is TGCGCCAGCAGTCTGACTAGCGACGAGCAGTACTTC. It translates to CASSLTSDEQYF.

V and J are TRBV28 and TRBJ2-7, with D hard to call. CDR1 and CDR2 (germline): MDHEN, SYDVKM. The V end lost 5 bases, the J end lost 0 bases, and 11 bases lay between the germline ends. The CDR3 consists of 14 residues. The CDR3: CASSRPSLSYEQYF. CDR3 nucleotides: TGTGCCAGCAGTCGCCCAAGCCTCTCCTACGAGCAGTACTTC. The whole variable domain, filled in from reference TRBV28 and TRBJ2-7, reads DVKVTQSSRYLVKRTGEKVFLECVQDMDHENMFWYRQDPGLGLRLIYFSYDVKMKEKGDIPEGYSVSREKKERFSLILESASTNQTSMYLCASSRPSLSYEQYFGPGTRLTVT.

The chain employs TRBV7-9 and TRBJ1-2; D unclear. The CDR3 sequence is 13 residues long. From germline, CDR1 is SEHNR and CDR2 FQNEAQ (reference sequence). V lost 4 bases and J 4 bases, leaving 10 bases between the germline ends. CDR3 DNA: TGTGCCAGCAGCTCGGACGGTGCCTATGGCTACACCTTC. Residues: CASSSDGAYGYTF.